This T cell receptor (beta chain) was sequenced for a study of cytomegalovirus exposure and HLA in healthy donors listed by TCRdb under 2017. In the study overall: An earlier analysis of about 530 of the donors reported 276 Gb of sequence data and 117 million unique TCR beta sequences obtained from approximately 180 million T cells. Every repertoire in the discovery cohort had been generated on one and the same sequencing platform. A later genetic analysis used genome-wide SNP genotypes for about three fifths of the roughly 700 donors, treating that subset as a discovery cohort. Roughly 300 gigabases of sequencing data and approximately 85 million unique TCR sequences were included in an early release covering about 700 HLA-typed donors. Of the roughly 400 genotyped donors, over 65% fell in the genetic ancestry cluster associated with self-reported Caucasian donors. Among around 400 genotyped donors of the cohort, an average of around 250,000 unique TCR beta nucleotide sequences was sequenced per donor, of which about 19% were non-productive. In an earlier analysis of around 540 of the donors, high-throughput TCR beta sequencing was used to judge whether each TCR beta V gene segment behaved as functional or pseudogenic. Alongside the repertoire data, information on donor age, sex, ethnicity and CMV serostatus was compiled. The number of donors typed differed by locus, with 629-630 for A, B, C, DRB1 and DQB1, about 500 for DQA1, over 600 for DPA1, and over 400 for DPB1. In the later analysis, no new phenotypic data were used to find candidate immune exposures; instead, reliance was placed on TCR beta sequences and their occurrence across donors. The study aimed to test whether cataloging public T cell receptors could reveal signatures of past pathogen exposure. The study combined high-throughput TCR immunosequencing, statistical association of individual TCRs with disease status, and machine learning to predict cytomegalovirus infection status. Besides the first cohort of some 670 subjects, a separate validation cohort made up of 120 or so different subjects was used. Using immunosequencing, the study profiled T cell repertoires from around 670 subjects and related those repertoires to cytomegalovirus serostatus. Both class I and class II loci were covered by HLA typing, at four-digit resolution. Four or five DR-DQ haplotypes were handled as single units for association and clustering because linkage in the cohort was strong. To study patterns of TCR occurrence, a later analysis re-analyzed previously published TCR beta repertoires from more than 550 donors and added high-resolution HLA genotyping. Study-level results and caveats: At a false discovery rate of 0.05, a later analysis linked some 18,000 TCR beta sequences to specific HLA alleles. A later analysis found that HLA-associated TCR beta chains were more clonally expanded and had lower generation probabilities than equally common non-associated chains. Because HLA typing was unavailable for some donors at each locus, only the typed subset was used in association tests. Immune exposure information for the cohort was limited to CMV serostatus. An earlier analysis of 450 to 750 of the donors showed that most TCR beta V segments appeared in productive rearrangements either about 87% or about 30% of the time, which broadly matched IMGT annotations. The sequencing pipeline was judged likely to have produced a cluster of highly shared sequence variants as a technical artifact. In a later genetic analysis, a missense DCLRE1C variant was associated with V-gene and J-gene trimming of TCR beta chains, and the association was replicated in an independent cohort. Because the 87-base-pair reads could not distinguish some IMGT-functional V segments, including TRBV6-2 and TRBV6-3, those segments were excluded. The classifier was reported to diagnose cytomegalovirus status with high specificity and sensitivity in both the original and validation cohorts. In this cohort, only TCR beta chains were sequenced, and detectable features were limited by the absence of alpha or paired-chain data. In a later analysis, several top co-occurrence clusters were reported to appear linked to parvovirus B19, influenza, CMV and Epstein-Barr virus. The presence/absence analyses assumed that sequencing depth was roughly uniform across donors, and that assumption may not be true. Compared with the approximately 600-donor mean, donors in an Asian-associated ancestry cluster had fewer N-insertions in productive TCRs, according to a later genetic analysis. Roughly 17 rarely observed V segments, including chromosome 9 orphons, were excluded from the earlier analysis of approximately 500 of the donors because counts were too low. The study listed 150 to 200 TCR beta chains as associated with cytomegalovirus. Correlated functional status among segregating V segments might reflect linkage disequilibrium, but an unknown experimental factor could not be ruled out. A further reported finding was that TCR beta sequences accurately predicted the HLA-A and HLA-B alleles for most subjects in the first cohort. In vitro tests confirmed that a few of the cytomegalovirus-associated TCR beta chains recognize cytomegalovirus antigens. According to a later analysis, most CMV-associated TCR beta chains appeared to be HLA-restricted, and the HLA associations seemed to be driven largely by CMV exposure. The authors suggested that the approach could potentially be extended to other disease states and immunological phenotypes. Strong co-occurrence of HLA alleles, especially DR and DQ, made assigning TCR associations to individual alleles difficult. Most TCR sequences were observed very rarely across donors, whereas some public TCRs were present in many individuals. According to a later analysis, TCR association rates differed among HLA loci, with DRB1 alleles showing the most associated TCRs and HLA-C alleles showing the fewest.

According to the germline V gene (reference sequence), CDR1 reads SEHNR and CDR2 reads FQNEAQ. The CDR3 runs 18 amino acids, cysteine and phenylalanine included. Kept here is only the CDR3 DNA, which spans 54 bases and is read in frame from base 1. V and J lose 1 base and 0 bases, and a span of 18 bases separates them. The cohort was made up of 500 to 850 healthy bone marrow donors. All cohort members were sampled while nominally healthy, although unrecorded immune exposures were likely present. The donor tested CMV seronegative, placing the donor among the 350 to 400 seronegative members of the cohort. A peripheral blood sample was collected from each donor, and TCR beta sequencing was performed on peripheral blood mononuclear cells. The Qiagen DNeasy Blood Extraction Kit was used to extract genomic DNA from the blood cell samples. Regarding this clone: Its antigen is still unknown. The record has no base qualities; no much larger clone is one base away.

Libraries came from the immunoSEQ multiplex PCR assay. For the multiplex PCR, a mixture combining 60 forward primers for TCR Vbeta segments and 13 reverse primers for TCR Jbeta segments was used. The CDR3 region of rearranged TCR beta genes was amplified from genomic DNA with a multiplex PCR assay. On the Illumina HiSeq System, the amplified TCR beta libraries were sequenced as 87-base-pair reads. On the authors' methods: A later analysis counted tens of millions of unique TCR beta chains across the 550 to 800 repertoires, and around 12 million of these chains were shared by at least two donors. A nearest-neighbor algorithm error-corrected the raw reads and collapsed the reads into unique sequences, merging closely related sequences to remove PCR and sequencing errors. V, D and J gene segments were assigned by aligning CDR3 sequences to IMGT reference sequences. For a sequence to be retained, a match of at least six nucleotides was required to both a V gene segment and a J gene segment. A rearrangement was called productive if the CDR3 had no stop codons and remained in frame with V and J, and every other rearrangement was called non-productive. Following IMGT convention, CDR3 was defined as the stretch from the second conserved V-encoded cysteine up to the conserved J-encoded phenylalanine. In an earlier analysis of some 550 of the donors, sequences lacking an unambiguous match to a single V gene segment were excluded. An earlier analysis of some 610 of the donors called V segments functional above 56.7% productive rearrangements and segregating when the between-donor standard deviation exceeded 5%. A statistical classification framework was built for diagnosing cytomegalovirus status from the catalog of TCR beta chain sequences. In a later analysis, TCR nucleotide sequences were compared against IMGT/GENE-DB human TR gene sequences so that V and J genes could be assigned. A later analysis assigned CDR3 sequences and most-parsimonious VDJ recombination scenarios with the TCRdist pipeline. In a later analysis, each TCR beta chain was defined by its CDR3 amino acid sequence together with its V-gene family, and reads lacking a unique V-gene family were excluded. As a way to deal with suspected cross-contamination and a sequencing artifact, a later analysis dropped roughly 600 nucleotide sequences that were highly shared and had low generation probability. In a later analysis, a clonal expansion index was calculated for each public chain from normalized within-repertoire ranks of inferred template counts. A later analysis computed generation probabilities with a VDJ recombination model fitted to out-of-frame rearrangements, and checked the results against IGoR. A later analysis scored TCR-TCR, TCR-HLA and TCR-CMV co-occurrence with hypergeometric tests, applying a repertoire-size bias correction to TCR pairs. To estimate false discovery rates, a later analysis permuted the HLA or CMV assignments 20 times. In a later analysis, co-occurring TCRs were grouped using DBSCAN, and TCRdist sequence similarity was added for clustering within HLA-allele-positive subsets. Repertoires with fewer than 30,000 or more than 120,000 public chains, plus five repertoires with anomalous nucleotide sharing, were excluded from co-occurrence clustering. Drawn from immuneACCESS, this table holds only the in-frame rearrangements with V and J called that TCRdb kept. Clones are partly lost; checked studies trace under half to an unresolved V gene and leave the rest unexplained. V, J and clone size are those of that table, while D and trimming were read from the DNA. The sample table holds roughly 33,000 clones, of which about 80% were seen once. The top ten clones comprise 6% of the sample.

The chain links TRBV7-9 with TRBJ1-2; the D region possibly corresponds to TRBD1 (6 bases align). Sequences were obtained from PBMCs. The sequence derives from a male donor in good health and CMV-seronegative. The DNA sequence is TGTGCCAGCAGCTTAGGTGGGGGCTATGGGATGGCTAACTATGGCTACACCTTC. This codes for CASSLGGGYGMANYGYTF. Reference TRBV7-9 and TRBJ1-2 genes cover what lies past the CDR3, so the full variable domain is DTGVSQNPRHKITKRGQNVTFRCDPISEHNRLYWYRQTLGQGPEFLTYFQNEAQLEKSRLLSDRFSAERPKGSFSTLEIQRTEQGDSAMYLCASSLGGGYGMANYGYTFGSGTRLTVV.